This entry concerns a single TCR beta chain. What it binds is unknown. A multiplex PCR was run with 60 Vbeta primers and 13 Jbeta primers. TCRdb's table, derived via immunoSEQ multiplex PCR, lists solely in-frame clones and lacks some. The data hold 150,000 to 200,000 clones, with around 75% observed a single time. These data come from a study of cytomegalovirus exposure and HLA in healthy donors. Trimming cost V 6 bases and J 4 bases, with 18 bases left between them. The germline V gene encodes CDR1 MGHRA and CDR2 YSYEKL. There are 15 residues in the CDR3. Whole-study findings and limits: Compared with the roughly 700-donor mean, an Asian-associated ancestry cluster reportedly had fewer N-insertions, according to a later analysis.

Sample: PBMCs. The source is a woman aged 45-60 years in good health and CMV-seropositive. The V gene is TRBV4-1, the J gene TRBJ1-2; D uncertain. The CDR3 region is CASREFDTDIYGYTF. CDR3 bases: TGCGCCAGCAGGGAATTCGACACGGATATCTATGGCTACACCTTC.